Below, 23 T cell receptor beta chains from the same sample are listed, as sequenced in a study of T cell responses to AZD1222 COVID-19 vaccine. Only in-frame clones appear in the TCRdb table, and some are missing; sequencing was by immunoSEQ multiplex PCR. The profile shows 180,000 or so clones, around nine tenths of them singletons. This specimen was peripheral blood, taken on day 0 of AZD1222 vaccination. Every receptor here comes from an adult in good health.

This sequence joins TRBV7-9 and TRBJ1-4; D is unclear. Trimming took 3 bases from V and 6 from J, leaving 5 bases between them. The CDR3 totals 12 residues. CDR1 SEHNR and CDR2 FQNEAQ come from the germline V gene (reference sequence). In DNA form, the CDR3 reads TGTGCCAGCAGCTTTTTCGATGAAAAACTGTTTTTT. As protein: CASSFFDEKLFF.

The chain uses TRBV7-2 and TRBJ1-1, with a tentative D call TRBD1 (6 bases). Germline V gene lookup returns CDR1 SGHTA and CDR2 FQGNSA. CDR3 length: 15 residues. The V end lost 5 bases, the J end lost 4 bases, and 17 bases lay between the germline ends. The CDR3, as DNA: TGTGCCAGCAGCCAACGGGACACCCGGTCCACTGAAGCTTTCTTT. Protein: CASSQRDTRSTEAFF. The complete variable domain, with remaining parts taken from reference TRBV7-2 and TRBJ1-1, reads GAGVSQSPSNKVTEKGKDVELRCDPISGHTALYWYRQSLGQGLEFLIYFQGNSAPDKSGLPSDRFSAERTGGSVSTLTIQRTQQEDSAVYLCASSQRDTRSTEAFFGQGTRLTVV.

The rearrangement uses TRBV11-2 and TRBJ1-3, with D uncertain. Germline CDR1 and CDR2: SGHAT and FQNNGV. This CDR3 is built from 15 residues. V lost 5 bases to trimming and J lost 4 bases, with 15 bases between them. The DNA for the CDR3 is TGTGCCAGCAGCCGCGACCCGGGAGGCGGAAACACCATATATTTT. This codes for CASSRDPGGGNTIYF.

The chain has TRBV20-1 and TRBJ2-7; tentatively, D is TRBD2 (6 bases). The CDR3 is 11 residues long. V was pared by 3 bases and J by 5 bases, with 8 bases between. Germline CDR1 reads DFQATT; CDR2 reads SNEGSKA (reference sequence). CDR3 coding DNA: TGCAGTGCTAGTCAGCGGGACGAGCAGTACTTC. It yields the protein CSASQRDEQYF.

CDR3 residues: CASSYGGTVSYEQYF. DNA for the CDR3: TGTGCCAGCAGTTACGGGGGGACAGTTTCTTACGAGCAGTACTTC. This rearrangement joins TRBV6-5 to TRBJ2-7, with D perhaps matching TRBD1 (7 bases). Between the trimmed V and J ends, which lost 2 bases and 4 bases, there was a span of 15 bases. The CDR3 loop spans 15 amino acids. CDR1 and CDR2 from the germline V gene are MNHEY and SVGAGI.

V gene TRBV7-2 combines with J gene TRBJ1-5, with D tentatively TRBD1 (6 bases). Germline CDR1 is SGHTA and CDR2 is FQGNSA. V was shortened by 1 base and J by 1 base, with 8 bases between the two germline ends. This CDR3 is 15 amino acids long. Here the CDR3 reads CASSLVDRSNQPQHF. The CDR3 DNA reads TGTGCCAGCAGCTTAGTGGACAGAAGCAATCAGCCCCAGCATTTT.

The V call is TRBV12-3 or TRBV12-4, the J call TRBJ2-5; a possible D gene is TRBD1 (6 bases). The CDR3 runs to 13 residues. Deletions cut 6 bases from V and 2 bases from J, with 10 bases between. The chain's CDR3 is CASSRDNQETQYF. The CDR3 DNA reads TGTGCCAGCAGCCGGGACAATCAAGAGACCCAGTACTTC.

J is TRBJ2-3 and V is TRBV9; no reliable D call. Germline CDR1 is SGDLS and CDR2 is YYNGEE. This CDR3 is 13 amino acids long. The germline V and J ends were trimmed by 2 bases and 2 bases, with 6 bases remaining between them. CDR3 sequence: CASSVGPTDTQYF. In DNA form, the CDR3 reads TGTGCCAGCAGCGTTGGGCCCACAGATACGCAGTATTTT.

The rearrangement joins TRBV6-5 to TRBJ2-7; the D is unclear. V gave up 2 bases and J gave up 2 bases, with 7 bases separating them. The CDR3 length is 13 residues. CDR1 is MNHEY, CDR2 SVGAGI, per germline. The chain's CDR3 is CASSYAHTYEQYF. CDR3 nucleotides: TGTGCCAGCAGTTACGCACATACCTACGAGCAGTACTTC.

The chain recombines TRBV28 with TRBJ2-3; possible D gene TRBD1, 6 bases. The germline CDR1 and CDR2 sequences are MDHEN and SYDVKM. V was pared by 1 base and J by 6 bases, with 8 bases between. The CDR3 runs 13 residues. The CDR3 coding sequence is TGTGCCAGCAGTTTATCAGGGGCCGATACGCAGTATTTT. Residues: CASSLSGADTQYF.

The genes are TRBV30 and TRBJ1-1, with a possible D match to TRBD1 (6 bases). V shed 2 bases and J shed 5 bases, with 12 bases lying between them. The germline V gene has CDR1 GTSNPN and CDR2 SVGIG (reference sequence). This CDR3 is built from 13 residues. The CDR3 loop is CAWSYYRETEAFF. The CDR3 nucleotides are TGTGCCTGGAGTTATTACAGGGAAACTGAAGCTTTCTTT.

The chain has TRBV6-5 and TRBJ2-7; 7 bases line up with TRBD1. V lost 0 bases and J lost 1; bases outside the gene matches: 3. CDR1 MNHEY and CDR2 SVGAGI come from the germline V gene. This CDR3 contains 15 residues. The CDR3 nucleotides are TGTGCCAGCAGTTACTCGAGGGGGCGGTCCTACGAGCAGTACTTC. It translates to CASSYSRGRSYEQYF.

The chain employs TRBV5-5 and TRBJ1-1; D unclear. Trimming stripped 3 bases from V and 0 bases from J, with 15 bases between. There are 16 residues in the CDR3. CDR1 and CDR2 (germline): SGHKS, YYEKEE (reference sequence). This CDR3 is CASSSRLQLMNTEAFF. Written as DNA, the CDR3 is TGTGCCAGCAGCTCACGTCTCCAATTGATGAACACTGAAGCTTTCTTT.

This chain uses TRBV2 with TRBJ1-5, with 10 positions matching TRBD1. Germline CDR1 SNHLY, CDR2 FYNNEI. The CDR3 totals 17 residues. The V and J ends lost 5 bases and 2 bases, in that order; junction bases with no gene match: 9. CDR3 amino acids: CASSPLGTGEGNQPQHF. The CDR3, as DNA: TGTGCCAGCAGTCCCCTAGGGACAGGGGAGGGCAATCAGCCCCAGCATTTT.

The V call is TRBV5-4, the J call TRBJ2-7; no firm D call. The V end lost 2 bases, the J end lost 6 bases, and 15 bases lay between the germline ends. The CDR3 covers 14 residues. Germline CDR1 SGHNT, CDR2 YYREEE (reference sequence). The CDR3 sequence: CASSLNGVVGEQYF. CDR3 sequence (DNA): TGTGCCAGCAGCTTAAATGGAGTTGTCGGCGAGCAGTACTTC.

The V and J genes are TRBV6-5 and TRBJ1-2; 12 positions agree with TRBD1. The germline gives CDR1 MNHEY, CDR2 SVGAGI. The CDR3 totals 12 residues. V lost 4 bases to trimming and J lost 10 bases; unmatched junction nucleotides: 1. The CDR3 sequence is CASSWGQGAYTF. The DNA of the CDR3 is TGTGCCAGCAGTTGGGGACAGGGGGCCTACACCTTC.

The rearrangement uses TRBV15 and TRBJ2-5, with D perhaps given as TRBD1 or TRBD2 (5 bases each). Looked up from germline, CDR1 is LNHNV and CDR2 is YYDKDF (reference sequence). The V gene lost 1 base and the J gene lost 5 bases, with 17 bases spanning the gap. The CDR3 runs 16 residues. CDR3 in DNA: TGTGCCACCAGCAGAGGGGGGACCGGACCCCGGGAGACCCAGTACTTC. Translating gives CATSRGGTGPRETQYF.

The CDR3 loop reads CASRPDSHTNYGYTF. CDR3 bases: TGTGCCAGCAGGCCGGACAGCCACACTAACTATGGCTACACCTTC. The genes are TRBV28 and TRBJ1-2, with D perhaps matching TRBD1 (6 bases). V lost 6 bases to trimming and J lost 0 bases, with 14 bases between them. Germline-derived CDR1 and CDR2 are MDHEN and SYDVKM. The CDR3 covers 15 residues.

The chain combines TRBV27 with TRBJ1-5; the D gene is possibly TRBD1 (5 bases). The V end was cut by 7 bases, the J end by 7 bases, with 20 bases between. Looked up from germline, CDR1 is MNHEY and CDR2 is SMNVEV (reference sequence). This CDR3 is 15 amino acids long. The CDR3 sequence: CASTLRGVGGQPQHF. The CDR3 DNA sequence: TGTGCCAGCACCCTTCGGGGGGTAGGTGGCCAGCCCCAGCATTTT.

This clone turned up a few times. J is TRBJ1-5 and V is TRBV5-8, with unresolved D. Germline V CDR1 and CDR2: SGHTS, YDEGEE. The CDR3 spans 15 residues. V lost 3 bases and J lost 7, with 17 bases in between. The CDR3 protein is CASSWAGGLGQPQHF. CDR3 bases: TGTGCCAGCAGCTGGGCGGGCGGGCTCGGGCAGCCCCAGCATTTT.

The genes are TRBV5-1 and TRBJ2-1; no firm D call. Trimming shortened V by 1 base and J by 6 bases, and 8 bases separated the two germline ends. CDR1 SGHRS and CDR2 YFSETQ come from the germline V gene. This CDR3 contains 13 residues. CDR3 nucleotide sequence: TGCGCCAGCAGCTTGCGGACCACCAATGAGCAGTTCTTC. Translation: CASSLRTTNEQFF.

This chain links TRBV11-3 with TRBJ2-1; no definite D call. There are 15 residues in the CDR3. In germline, CDR1 is SGHNT, CDR2 YENEEA. V was clipped by 4 bases and J by 9 bases, with 19 bases between them. The CDR3 here is CASSYSIQSGVEQFF. CDR3 nucleotides: TGTGCCAGCAGCTACTCCATCCAGTCAGGAGTTGAGCAGTTCTTC.

The rearrangement joins TRBV4-1 to TRBJ2-7; D is possibly TRBD1 (6 bases). V was trimmed by 6 bases and J by 5 bases, leaving 11 bases between them. The CDR3 length is 12 residues. Germline assignment: CDR1 MGHRA and CDR2 YSYEKL. The CDR3 DNA reads as TGCGCCAGCAGGGACAGAAACCACGAGCAGTACTTC. It encodes CASRDRNHEQYF.